A selection of T cell receptor beta chains follows, all from one sample in a study of blood T cell repertoires in COVID-19. TCRdb keeps only in-frame clones here, not all; method: immunoSEQ multiplex PCR. The table lists fewer than 180,000 clones, 65% to 90% of them singletons. Sequenced: peripheral blood. The receptors were sampled from a man between 65 and 85 years old with acute or convalescent COVID-19. The CDR3 runs from the conserved cysteine through the conserved F or W. The order of the fields is V gene, J gene, clone size, CDR3 protein. Rows may omit the clone size; those that give it use once, few, many or a size class.

V gene: TRBV5-4
J gene: TRBJ2-1
clone size: .
CDR3 protein: CASSLAGSVEQFF

V gene: TRBV19
J gene: TRBJ2-1
clone size: .
CDR3 protein: CASSNRLAGNSYNEQFF

V gene: TRBV7-9
J gene: TRBJ2-1
clone size: .
CDR3 protein: CASSLDGGPLNEQFF

V gene: TRBV5-8
J gene: TRBJ2-1
clone size: .
CDR3 protein: CATGTGVHNEQFF

V gene: TRBV19
J gene: TRBJ1-1
clone size: .
CDR3 protein: CASSPTGDTEAFF

V gene: TRBV18
J gene: TRBJ2-1
clone size: few
CDR3 protein: CASSPRAGDEDEQFF

V gene: TRBV7-3
J gene: TRBJ2-1
clone size: .
CDR3 protein: CASSPLAASYNEQFF

V gene: TRBV7-9
J gene: TRBJ1-2
clone size: .
CDR3 protein: CASSPRTSNYGYTF

V gene: TRBV28
J gene: TRBJ2-5
clone size: .
CDR3 protein: CASSLSTGGFETQYF

V gene: TRBV7-6
J gene: TRBJ1-1
clone size: .
CDR3 protein: CASSLNRNTEAFF

V gene: TRBV3-1/TRBV3-2
J gene: TRBJ2-7
clone size: .
CDR3 protein: CASSQGGGYEQYF

V gene: TRBV2
J gene: TRBJ1-2
clone size: .
CDR3 protein: CASRLTGDNYGYTF

V gene: TRBV5-4
J gene: TRBJ2-7
clone size: few
CDR3 protein: CASSLPGGYEQYF

V gene: TRBV5-5
J gene: TRBJ2-6
clone size: .
CDR3 protein: CASSLDGTGHSGANVLTF

V gene: TRBV2
J gene: TRBJ2-7
clone size: .
CDR3 protein: CASRPGQRLSEQYF

V gene: TRBV7-8
J gene: TRBJ2-7
clone size: .
CDR3 protein: CASSLGLAGGYEQYF

V gene: TRBV7-9
J gene: TRBJ1-2
clone size: .
CDR3 protein: CASSPRQGSYGYTF

V gene: TRBV7-3
J gene: TRBJ2-3
clone size: .
CDR3 protein: CASSPGTSGGVDTQYF

V gene: TRBV11-2
J gene: TRBJ1-2
clone size: .
CDR3 protein: CASSASSTGGNYGYTF

V gene: TRBV11-1
J gene: TRBJ2-2
clone size: .
CDR3 protein: CASSNRQGAGTGELFF

V gene: TRBV27
J gene: TRBJ2-7
clone size: .
CDR3 protein: CASSSRAGKYEQYF

V gene: TRBV7-9
J gene: TRBJ2-1
clone size: .
CDR3 protein: CASSLGLAGGPDRNEQFF

V gene: TRBV19
J gene: TRBJ2-7
clone size: .
CDR3 protein: CASSISDSSYEQYF

V gene: TRBV11-3
J gene: TRBJ2-1
clone size: .
CDR3 protein: CASSLPGYFF

V gene: TRBV19
J gene: TRBJ2-1
clone size: .
CDR3 protein: CASSSGSSYNEQFF

V gene: TRBV7-2
J gene: TRBJ1-5
clone size: .
CDR3 protein: CASSLEGARGNQPQHF

V gene: TRBV5-6
J gene: TRBJ2-3
clone size: .
CDR3 protein: CASSFWLAGAPGADTQYF

V gene: TRBV7-2
J gene: TRBJ2-7
clone size: .
CDR3 protein: CASSTTGGSYEQYF

V gene: TRBV7-6
J gene: TRBJ2-2
clone size: .
CDR3 protein: CASSLRPGSTGELFF

V gene: TRBV11-2
J gene: TRBJ2-7
clone size: .
CDR3 protein: CASSLGSVSASGSYEQYF

V gene: TRBV5-1
J gene: TRBJ1-3
clone size: .
CDR3 protein: CASSDQGSGNTIYF

V gene: TRBV7-9
J gene: TRBJ2-2
clone size: .
CDR3 protein: CASSLVTGNTGELFF

V gene: TRBV3-1/TRBV3-2
J gene: TRBJ2-7
clone size: .
CDR3 protein: CASSQETGEFSYEQYF

V gene: TRBV7-2
J gene: TRBJ2-7
clone size: .
CDR3 protein: CASSSEHGGAYEQYF

V gene: TRBV5-1
J gene: TRBJ2-3
clone size: .
CDR3 protein: CASSLNPGGDTQYF

V gene: TRBV14
J gene: TRBJ2-1
clone size: .
CDR3 protein: CASSHPPLTPQFF

V gene: TRBV9
J gene: TRBJ2-1
clone size: .
CDR3 protein: CASSVVQGGDNEQFF

V gene: TRBV28
J gene: TRBJ1-4
clone size: .
CDR3 protein: CASSFGRANEKLFF

V gene: TRBV28
J gene: TRBJ1-6
clone size: .
CDR3 protein: CASSSLSTPISLHF

V gene: TRBV7-2
J gene: TRBJ2-5
clone size: .
CDR3 protein: CASSFPGTGEETQYF

V gene: TRBV9
J gene: TRBJ2-2
clone size: few
CDR3 protein: CASSVALRGPGELFF

V gene: TRBV7-3
J gene: TRBJ2-3
clone size: .
CDR3 protein: CASSQGLAGTDTQYF

V gene: TRBV19
J gene: TRBJ2-1
clone size: .
CDR3 protein: CASSTSGVAQFGEQFF

V gene: TRBV5-1
J gene: TRBJ1-6
clone size: .
CDR3 protein: CASSYRTENSPLHF

V gene: TRBV7-3
J gene: TRBJ2-3
clone size: once
CDR3 protein: CASSPRPGLAGGADTQYF

V gene: TRBV27
J gene: TRBJ2-7
clone size: .
CDR3 protein: CASSLRTGQPYEQYF

V gene: TRBV4-3
J gene: TRBJ1-4
clone size: few
CDR3 protein: CASSQQRYQAGDEKLFF

V gene: TRBV7-8
J gene: TRBJ2-7
clone size: .
CDR3 protein: CASSLDRRRRTGGYEQYF

V gene: TRBV7-8
J gene: TRBJ2-7
clone size: .
CDR3 protein: CASSLDSAVPEQYF

V gene: TRBV13
J gene: TRBJ2-7
clone size: .
CDR3 protein: CASSFIGGRGDEQYF

V gene: TRBV7-2
J gene: TRBJ2-1
clone size: many
CDR3 protein: CASSSRRAGVTYNEQFF

V gene: TRBV6-2/TRBV6-3
J gene: TRBJ1-5
clone size: few
CDR3 protein: CASSLGQGNQPQHF